This T cell receptor (beta chain) originates from a study of T cells in Graves' hyperthyroidism and ophthalmopathy. CDR1 and CDR2 (germline): LGHNT, FRNRAP. This CDR3 has 17 amino acids. The germline V and J ends were trimmed by 3 bases and 2 bases, with 20 bases remaining between them. RNA transcripts gave rise to amplified TCR beta CDR3 regions. First-round RT-PCR targeting the TCR CDR3 was performed with the HTBI primer set. One entry per CDR3 protein, called by TCRdb with MiXCR from the multiplex PCR reads. The table records a few hundred thousand distinct CDR3 sequences, 15% to 17% of them present only once. The table lists this clonotype with many counts.

The chain has TRBV12-5 and TRBJ2-7; weak D call: TRBD1 (6 bases). The sequencing input was blood. This receptor was identified in a woman aged 25-40 years with Graves' hyperthyroidism. The CDR3, as DNA: TGTGCTAGTGGTTTCAGACCCCAAGGACAGCTTGCCTACGAGCAGTACTTC. This sequence encodes CASGFRPQGQLAYEQYF. Looking up the rest from reference TRBV12-5 and TRBJ2-7 gives the full variable domain: DARVTQTPRHKVTEMGQEVTMRCQPILGHNTVFWYRQTMMQGLELLAYFRNRAPLDDSGMPKDRFSAEMPDATLATLKIQPSEPRDSAVYFCASGFRPQGQLAYEQYFGPGTRLTVT.